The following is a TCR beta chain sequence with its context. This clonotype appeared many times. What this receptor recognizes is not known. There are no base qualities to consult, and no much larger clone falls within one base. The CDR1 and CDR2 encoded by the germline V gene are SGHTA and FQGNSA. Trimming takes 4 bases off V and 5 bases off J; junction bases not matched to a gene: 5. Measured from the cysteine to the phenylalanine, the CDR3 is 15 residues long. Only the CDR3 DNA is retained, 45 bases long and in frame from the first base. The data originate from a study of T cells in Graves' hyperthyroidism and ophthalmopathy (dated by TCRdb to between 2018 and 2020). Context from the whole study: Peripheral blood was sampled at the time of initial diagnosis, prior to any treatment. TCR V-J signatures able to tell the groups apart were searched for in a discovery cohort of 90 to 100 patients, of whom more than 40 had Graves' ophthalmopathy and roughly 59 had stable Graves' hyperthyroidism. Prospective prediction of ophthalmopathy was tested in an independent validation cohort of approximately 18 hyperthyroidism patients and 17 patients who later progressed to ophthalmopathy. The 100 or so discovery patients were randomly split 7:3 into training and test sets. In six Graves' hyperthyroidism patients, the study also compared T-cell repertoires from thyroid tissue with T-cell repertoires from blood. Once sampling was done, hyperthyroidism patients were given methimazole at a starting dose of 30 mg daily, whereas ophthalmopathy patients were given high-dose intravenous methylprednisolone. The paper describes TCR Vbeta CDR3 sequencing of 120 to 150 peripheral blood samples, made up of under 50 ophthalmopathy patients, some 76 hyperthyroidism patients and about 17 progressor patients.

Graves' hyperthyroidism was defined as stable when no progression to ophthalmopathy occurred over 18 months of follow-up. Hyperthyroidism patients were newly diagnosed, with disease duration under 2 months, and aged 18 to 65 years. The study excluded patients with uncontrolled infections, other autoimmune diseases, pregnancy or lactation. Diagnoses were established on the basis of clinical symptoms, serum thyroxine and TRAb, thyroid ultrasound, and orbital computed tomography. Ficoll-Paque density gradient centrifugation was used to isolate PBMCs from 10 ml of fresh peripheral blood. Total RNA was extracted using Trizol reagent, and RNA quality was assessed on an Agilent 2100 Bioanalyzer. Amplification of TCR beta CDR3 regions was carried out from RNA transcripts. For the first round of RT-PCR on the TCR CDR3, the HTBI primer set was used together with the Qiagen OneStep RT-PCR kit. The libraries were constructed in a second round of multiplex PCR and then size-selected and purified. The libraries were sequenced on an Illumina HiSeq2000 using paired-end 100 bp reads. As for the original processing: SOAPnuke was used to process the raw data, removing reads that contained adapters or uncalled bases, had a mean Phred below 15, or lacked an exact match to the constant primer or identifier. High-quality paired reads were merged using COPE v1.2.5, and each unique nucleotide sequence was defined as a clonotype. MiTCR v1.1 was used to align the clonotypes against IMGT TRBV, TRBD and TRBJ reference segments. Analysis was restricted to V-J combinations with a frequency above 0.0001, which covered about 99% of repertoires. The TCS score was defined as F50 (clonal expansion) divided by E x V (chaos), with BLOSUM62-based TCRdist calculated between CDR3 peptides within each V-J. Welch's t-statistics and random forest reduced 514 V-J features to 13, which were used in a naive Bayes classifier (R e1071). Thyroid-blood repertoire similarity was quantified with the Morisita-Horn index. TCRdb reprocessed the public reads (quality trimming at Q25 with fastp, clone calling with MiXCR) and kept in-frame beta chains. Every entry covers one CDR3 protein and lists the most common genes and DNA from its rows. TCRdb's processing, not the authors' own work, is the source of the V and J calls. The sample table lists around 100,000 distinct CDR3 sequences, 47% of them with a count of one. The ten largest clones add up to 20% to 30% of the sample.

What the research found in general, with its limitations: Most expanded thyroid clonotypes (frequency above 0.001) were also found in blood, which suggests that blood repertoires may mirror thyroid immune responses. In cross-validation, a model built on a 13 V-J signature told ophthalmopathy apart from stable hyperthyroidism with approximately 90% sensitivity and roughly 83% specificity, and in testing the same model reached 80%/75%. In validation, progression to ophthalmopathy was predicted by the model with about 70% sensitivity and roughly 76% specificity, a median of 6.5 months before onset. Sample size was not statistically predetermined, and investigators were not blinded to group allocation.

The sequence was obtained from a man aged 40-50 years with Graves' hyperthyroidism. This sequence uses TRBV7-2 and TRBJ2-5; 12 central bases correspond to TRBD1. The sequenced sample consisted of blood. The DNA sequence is TGTGCCAGCAGCTGGGGACAGGGGGCTCGGGAGACCCAGTACTTC. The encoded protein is CASSWGQGARETQYF.